These 5 T cell receptor beta chains were all obtained from the same sample, sequenced in a study of blood T cells in healthy people across ages. A second roughly 6 to 11 cycle PCR used barcoded and J-beta primers. TCRdb ran MiXCR on the 5' RACE reads and lists one entry per CDR3 protein. The sample lists fewer than 900,000 distinct CDR3 sequences, approximately 43% seen once, with under 25% in the top ten. The source material was blood. The receptor source for this set is a woman in her sixties or seventies in good health.

The V and J genes are TRBV7-2 and TRBJ2-7; 7 bases fit TRBD2. CDR3 length: 15 amino acids. J was trimmed by 0 bases and V by 5 bases; bases with no gene match: 7. The germline gives CDR1 SGHTA, CDR2 FQGNSA. The CDR3 is CASSPERGYSYEQYF. In DNA, the CDR3 is TGTGCCAGCAGCCCCGAGCGGGGATACTCCTACGAGCAGTACTTC.

This sequence joins TRBV27 and TRBJ2-7; 7 nucleotides agree with TRBD1. The ends lost 5 bases at V and 7 bases at J; junction bases unmatched: 8. Germline-derived CDR1 and CDR2 are MNHEY and SMNVEV (reference sequence). The CDR3 is 13 amino acids. The CDR3 nucleotides read TGTGCCAGCAGTCCCAACAGGGGCGGGGAGCAGTACTTC. Amino acid sequence: CASSPNRGGEQYF.

Only a few counts were recorded for this clonotype. J is TRBJ2-5 and V is TRBV6-1; 7 bases align to TRBD1. The CDR3 runs 14 residues. Per germline, CDR1 MNHNS and CDR2 SASEGT. V lost 3 bases, J lost 1 base, and 2 bases stayed unmatched. The DNA of the CDR3 is TGTGCCAGCAGTGAGACAGGGTCCCAAGAGACCCAGTACTTC. Translated: CASSETGSQETQYF.

This rearrangement joins TRBV12-5 to TRBJ2-1; D perhaps matches TRBD1 (6 bases). CDR3 length: 20 amino acids. The V gene's germline CDR1 is LGHNT and CDR2 FRNRAP. The V end was cut by 5 bases, the J end by 0 bases, with 26 bases between. The CDR3 nucleotides read TGTGCTAGTGGTATGGGGACCCTAAATTGGGGGCACCACTCCTACAATGAGCAGTTCTTC. Amino acids: CASGMGTLNWGHHSYNEQFF.

The chain is built from TRBV18 and TRBJ2-3; D remains ambiguous. Germline V CDR1 and CDR2: KGHSH, LQKENI. Trimming pared 4 bases from V and 8 bases from J, leaving 13 bases between. The CDR3 totals 13 residues. The CDR3 region has the DNA TGTGCCAGCTCACAGGCCCCAGACGGTACGCAGTATTTT. This translates into CASSQAPDGTQYF.